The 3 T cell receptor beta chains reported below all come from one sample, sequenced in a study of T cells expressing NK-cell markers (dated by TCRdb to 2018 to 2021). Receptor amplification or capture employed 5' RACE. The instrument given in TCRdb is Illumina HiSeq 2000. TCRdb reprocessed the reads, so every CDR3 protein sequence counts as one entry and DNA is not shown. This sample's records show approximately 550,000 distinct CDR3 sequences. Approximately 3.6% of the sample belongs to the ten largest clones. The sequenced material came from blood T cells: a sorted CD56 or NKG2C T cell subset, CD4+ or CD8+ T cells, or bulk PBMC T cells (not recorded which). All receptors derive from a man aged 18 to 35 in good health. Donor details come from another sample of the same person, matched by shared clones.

The CDR3 region is CASSPPSPHEQYF. The J gene is TRBJ2-7, the V gene TRBV5-1. Germline CDR1 reads SGHRS; CDR2 reads YFSETQ. The CDR3 length is 13 residues.

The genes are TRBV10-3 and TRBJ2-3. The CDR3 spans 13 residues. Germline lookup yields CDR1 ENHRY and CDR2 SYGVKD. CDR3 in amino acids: CAISESDPNTQYF.

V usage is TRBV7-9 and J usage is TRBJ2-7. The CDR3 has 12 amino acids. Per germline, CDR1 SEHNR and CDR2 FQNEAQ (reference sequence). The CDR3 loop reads CASGGISYEQYF.